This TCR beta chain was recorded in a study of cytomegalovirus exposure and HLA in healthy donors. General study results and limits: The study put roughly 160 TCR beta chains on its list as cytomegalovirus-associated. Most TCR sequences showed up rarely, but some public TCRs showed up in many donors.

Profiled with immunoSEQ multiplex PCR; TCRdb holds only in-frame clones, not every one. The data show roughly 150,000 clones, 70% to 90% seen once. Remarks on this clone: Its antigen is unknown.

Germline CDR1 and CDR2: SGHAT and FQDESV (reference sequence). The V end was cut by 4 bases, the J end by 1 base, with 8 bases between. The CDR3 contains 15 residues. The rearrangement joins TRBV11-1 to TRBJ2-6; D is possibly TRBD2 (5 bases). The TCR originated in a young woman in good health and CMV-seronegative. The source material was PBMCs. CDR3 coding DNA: TGTGCCAGCAGCTCTAGCTTTTCTGGGGCCAACGTCCTGACTTTC. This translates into CASSSSFSGANVLTF.